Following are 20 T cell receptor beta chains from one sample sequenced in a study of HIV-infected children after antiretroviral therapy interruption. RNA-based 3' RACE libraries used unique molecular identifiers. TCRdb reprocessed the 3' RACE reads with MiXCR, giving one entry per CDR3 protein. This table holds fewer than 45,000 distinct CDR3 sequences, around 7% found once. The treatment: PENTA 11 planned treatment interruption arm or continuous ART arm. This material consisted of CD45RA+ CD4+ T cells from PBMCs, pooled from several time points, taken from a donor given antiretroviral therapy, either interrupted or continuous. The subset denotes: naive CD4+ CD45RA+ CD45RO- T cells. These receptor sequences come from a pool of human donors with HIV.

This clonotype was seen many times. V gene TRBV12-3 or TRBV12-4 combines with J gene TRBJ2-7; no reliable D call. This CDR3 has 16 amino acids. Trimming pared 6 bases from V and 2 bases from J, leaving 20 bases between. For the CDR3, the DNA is TGTGCCAGCAGGAAGGGCCTACCCGGTGCGGCCTACGAGCAGTACTTC. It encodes CASRKGLPGAAYEQYF.

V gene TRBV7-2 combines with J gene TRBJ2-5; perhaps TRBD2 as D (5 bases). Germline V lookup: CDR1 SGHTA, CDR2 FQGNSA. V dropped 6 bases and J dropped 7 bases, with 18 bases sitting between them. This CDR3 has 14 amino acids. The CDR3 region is CASSPQEVSGTQYF. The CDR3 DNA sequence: TGTGCCAGCAGTCCCCAGGAGGTCTCGGGGACCCAGTACTTC.

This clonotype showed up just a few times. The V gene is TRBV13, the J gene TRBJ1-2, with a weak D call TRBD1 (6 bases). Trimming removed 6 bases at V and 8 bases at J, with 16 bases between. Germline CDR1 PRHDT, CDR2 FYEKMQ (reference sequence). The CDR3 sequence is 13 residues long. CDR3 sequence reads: CASSPIGTFGYTF. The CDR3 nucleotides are TGTGCCAGCAGTCCGATAGGGACATTCGGCTACACCTTC.

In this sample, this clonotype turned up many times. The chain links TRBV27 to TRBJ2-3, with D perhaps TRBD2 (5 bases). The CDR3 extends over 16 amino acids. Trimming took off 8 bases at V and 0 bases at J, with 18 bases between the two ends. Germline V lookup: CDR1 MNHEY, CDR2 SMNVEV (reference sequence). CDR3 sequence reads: CASADWGSASTDTQYF. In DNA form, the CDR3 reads TGTGCCAGCGCGGATTGGGGTAGCGCGAGCACAGATACGCAGTATTTT.

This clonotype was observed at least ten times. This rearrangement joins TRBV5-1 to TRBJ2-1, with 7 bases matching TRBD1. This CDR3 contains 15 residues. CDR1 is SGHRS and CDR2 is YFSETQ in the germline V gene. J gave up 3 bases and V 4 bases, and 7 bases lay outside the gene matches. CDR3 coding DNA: TGCGCCAGCAGCGGGGAACAGGGGAACTACAATGAGCAGTTCTTC. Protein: CASSGEQGNYNEQFF.

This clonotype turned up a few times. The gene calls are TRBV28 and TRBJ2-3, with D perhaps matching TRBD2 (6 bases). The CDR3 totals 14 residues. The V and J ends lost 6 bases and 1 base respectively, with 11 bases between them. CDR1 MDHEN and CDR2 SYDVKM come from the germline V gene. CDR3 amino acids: CASRLSGGTDTQYF. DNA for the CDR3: TGTGCCAGCAGGCTTAGCGGAGGCACAGATACGCAGTATTTT.

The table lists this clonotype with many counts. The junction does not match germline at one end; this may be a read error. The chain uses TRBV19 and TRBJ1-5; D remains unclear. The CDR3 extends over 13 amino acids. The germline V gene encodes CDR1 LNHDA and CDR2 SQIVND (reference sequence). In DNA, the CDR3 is TGTGCCAGTAGCGTGGGGAGCAATCAACCCCAGCATTTT. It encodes CASSVGSNQPQHF.

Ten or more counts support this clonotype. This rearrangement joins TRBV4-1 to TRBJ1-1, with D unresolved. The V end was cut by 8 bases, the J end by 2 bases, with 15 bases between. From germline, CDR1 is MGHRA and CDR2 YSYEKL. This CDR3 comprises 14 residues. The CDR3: CASHRHAFNTEAFF. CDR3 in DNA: TGCGCCAGCCATCGACATGCCTTTAACACTGAAGCTTTCTTT.

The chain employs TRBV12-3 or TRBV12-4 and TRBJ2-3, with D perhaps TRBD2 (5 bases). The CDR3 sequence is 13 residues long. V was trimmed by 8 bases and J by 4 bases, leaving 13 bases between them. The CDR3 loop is CASGGLPADTQYF. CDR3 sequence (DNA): TGTGCCAGCGGAGGTCTTCCGGCAGATACGCAGTATTTT.

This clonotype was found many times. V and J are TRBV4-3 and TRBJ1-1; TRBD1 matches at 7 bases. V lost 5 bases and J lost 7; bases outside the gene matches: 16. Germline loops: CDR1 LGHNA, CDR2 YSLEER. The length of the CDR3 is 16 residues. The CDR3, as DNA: TGCGCCAGCAGCGAAATGACAGGGAAGGGTCGGGTTGAAGCTTTCTTT. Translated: CASSEMTGKGRVEAFF.

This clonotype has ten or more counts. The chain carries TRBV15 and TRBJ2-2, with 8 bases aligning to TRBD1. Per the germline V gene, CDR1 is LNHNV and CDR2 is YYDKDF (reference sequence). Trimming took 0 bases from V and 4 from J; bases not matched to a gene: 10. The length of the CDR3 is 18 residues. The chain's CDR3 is CATSRERLGQGATGELFF. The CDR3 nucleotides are TGTGCCACCAGCAGAGAGAGATTGGGCCAGGGGGCCACCGGGGAGCTGTTTTTT. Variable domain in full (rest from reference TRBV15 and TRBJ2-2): DAMVIQNPRYQVTQFGKPVTLSCSQTLNHNVMYWYQQKSSQAPKLLFHYYDKDFNNEADTPDNFQSRRPNTSFCFLDIRSPGLGDTAMYLCATSRERLGQGATGELFFGEGSRLTVL.

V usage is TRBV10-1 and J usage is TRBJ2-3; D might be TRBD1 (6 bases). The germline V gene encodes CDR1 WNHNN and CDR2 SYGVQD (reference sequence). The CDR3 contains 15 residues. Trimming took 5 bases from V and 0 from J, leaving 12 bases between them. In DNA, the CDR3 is TGCGCCAGCAGTCATACCGGACAGAGCACAGATACGCAGTATTTT. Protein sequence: CASSHTGQSTDTQYF.

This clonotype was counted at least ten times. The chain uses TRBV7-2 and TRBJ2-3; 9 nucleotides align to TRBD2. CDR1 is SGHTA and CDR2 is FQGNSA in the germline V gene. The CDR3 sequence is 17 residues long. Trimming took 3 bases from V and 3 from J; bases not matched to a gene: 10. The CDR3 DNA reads TGTGCCAGCAGCTTCGGTTGGCGGGGGGGCAGGACAGATACGCAGTATTTT. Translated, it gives CASSFGWRGGRTDTQYF.

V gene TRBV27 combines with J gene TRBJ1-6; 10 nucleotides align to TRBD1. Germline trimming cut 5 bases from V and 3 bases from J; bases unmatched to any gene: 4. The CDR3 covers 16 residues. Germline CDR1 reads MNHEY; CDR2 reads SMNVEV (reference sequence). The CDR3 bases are TGTGCCAGCAGTCCCGGGGACAGGGGCTATAATTCACCCCTCCACTTT. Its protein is CASSPGDRGYNSPLHF.

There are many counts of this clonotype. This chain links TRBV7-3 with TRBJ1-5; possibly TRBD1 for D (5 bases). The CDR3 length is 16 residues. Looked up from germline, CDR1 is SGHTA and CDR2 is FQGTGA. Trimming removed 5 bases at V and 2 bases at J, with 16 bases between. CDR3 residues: CASSRRRECGNQPQHF. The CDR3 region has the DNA TGTGCCAGCAGCCGCCGCAGGGAATGTGGCAATCAGCCCCAGCATTTT. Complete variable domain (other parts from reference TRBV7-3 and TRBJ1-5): GAGVSQTPSNKVTEKGKYVELRCDPISGHTALYWYRQSLGQGPEFLIYFQGTGAADDSGLPNDRFFAVRPEGSVSTLKIQRTERGDSAVYLCASSRRRECGNQPQHFGDGTRLSIL.

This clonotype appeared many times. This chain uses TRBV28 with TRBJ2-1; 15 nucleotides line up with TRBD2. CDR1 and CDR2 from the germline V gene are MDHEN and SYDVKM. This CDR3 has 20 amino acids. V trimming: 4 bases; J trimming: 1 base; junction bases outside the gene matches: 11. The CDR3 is CASSSGTSGRPIPSYNEQFF. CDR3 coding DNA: TGTGCCAGCAGTTCGGGGACTAGCGGGAGGCCGATCCCTTCCTACAATGAGCAGTTCTTC.

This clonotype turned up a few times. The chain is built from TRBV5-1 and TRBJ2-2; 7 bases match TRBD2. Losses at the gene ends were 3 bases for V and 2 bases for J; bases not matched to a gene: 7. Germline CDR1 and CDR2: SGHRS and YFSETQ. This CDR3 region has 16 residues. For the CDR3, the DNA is TGCGCCAGCAGCTGGACGGCGGGGGTAAACACCGGGGAGCTGTTTTTT. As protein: CASSWTAGVNTGELFF.

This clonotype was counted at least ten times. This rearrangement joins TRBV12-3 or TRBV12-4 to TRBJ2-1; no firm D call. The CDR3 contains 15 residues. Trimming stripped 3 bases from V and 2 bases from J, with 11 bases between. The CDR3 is CASSLLGQTYNEQFF. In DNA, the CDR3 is TGTGCCAGCAGTTTGCTCGGCCAGACCTACAATGAGCAGTTCTTC.

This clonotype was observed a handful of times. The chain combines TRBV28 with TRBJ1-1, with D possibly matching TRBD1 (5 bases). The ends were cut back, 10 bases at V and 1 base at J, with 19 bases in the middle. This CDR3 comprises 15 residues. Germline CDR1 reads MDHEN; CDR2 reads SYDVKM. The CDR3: CATVRAKWGNTEAFF. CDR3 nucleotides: TGTGCCACGGTCAGGGCAAAATGGGGGAACACTGAAGCTTTCTTT.

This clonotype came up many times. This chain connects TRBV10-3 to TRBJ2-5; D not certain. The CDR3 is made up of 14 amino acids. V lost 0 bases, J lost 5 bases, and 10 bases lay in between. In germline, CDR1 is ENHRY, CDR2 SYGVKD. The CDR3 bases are TGTGCCATCAGTGAGTCGTCGGGTATTGAGACCCAGTACTTC. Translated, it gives CAISESSGIETQYF.